Listed below are T cell receptor beta chains from one sample, sequenced in a study of breast tumors, draining lymph nodes, adjacent tissues. TCRdb itself ran the multiplex PCR reads through MiXCR, one entry per CDR3 protein. The sample shows about 80,000 distinct CDR3 sequences, roughly a fifth of them seen only once. The sequenced sample consisted of axillary lymph node tissue. These receptor sequences come from a female donor with breast cancer. Some clones in this sample may be carry-over from other donors' samples. Each CDR3 is given with its conserved first and last residue. Each record gives: J gene, clone size, D gene, V gene, CDR3 protein, CDR3 DNA. A D gene is named only where the DNA matches it firmly. Size is omitted from some rows. Given values are once, few, many or a class for expanded clones.

>TRBJ2-3|many|.|TRBV2
CASSKPGGTDTQYF
TGTGCCAGCAGTAAACCGGGTGGCACAGATACGCAGTATTTT
>TRBJ2-5|many|TRBD1|TRBV6-2/TRBV6-3
CASSIPGTGGGETQYF
TGTGCCAGCAGTATTCCAGGGACAGGGGGCGGGGAGACCCAGTACTTC
>TRBJ2-7|many|TRBD1|TRBV12-3/TRBV12-4
CASRLDRGYEQYF
TGTGCCAGCAGACTCGACAGGGGCTACGAGCAGTACTTC
>TRBJ1-5|many|.|TRBV11-3
CASSLDGTNQPQHF
TGTGCCAGCAGCCTGGACGGAACCAATCAGCCCCAGCATTTT
>TRBJ1-2|many|.|TRBV24-1
CATSDSTADPRDGGYTF
TGTGCCACCAGTGATTCAACAGCAGACCCTCGGGATGGCGGCTACACCTTC
>TRBJ2-1|many|.|TRBV6-6
CASKEDSTYNEQFF
TGTGCCAGCAAGGAGGACAGTACCTACAATGAGCAGTTCTTC
>TRBJ2-1|many|TRBD2|TRBV11-3
CASSQWTSGQGRNEQFF
TGTGCCAGCAGCCAATGGACTAGCGGTCAGGGGAGGAATGAGCAGTTCTTC
>TRBJ2-1|many|.|TRBV7-2
CASSLGSRSRSYNEQFF
TGTGCCAGCAGCTTAGGTAGCAGGAGTCGCTCCTACAATGAGCAGTTCTTC
>TRBJ2-5|.|TRBD2|TRBV7-2
CASSAGLAQEAQYF
TGTGCCAGCAGCGCGGGACTAGCCCAAGAGGCCCAGTACTTC
>TRBJ1-2|many|.|TRBV19
CASTDRTLANYGYTF
TGTGCCAGTACCGACAGGACGTTAGCTAACTATGGCTACACCTTC
>TRBJ1-6|many|.|TRBV11-2
CASSLAYNSPLHF
TGTGCCAGCAGCCTGGCTTATAATTCACCCCTCCACTTT
>TRBJ1-2|.|.|TRBV28
CASSSPYGYTF
TGTGCCAGCAGTTCTCCTTATGGCTACACCTTC
>TRBJ2-1|many|TRBD2|TRBV5-1
CASSSASGSRTISHEQFF
TGCGCCAGCAGCTCAGCCAGCGGGAGCCGGACTATCTCCCATGAGCAGTTCTTC
>TRBJ1-6|.|.|TRBV6-2/TRBV6-3
CASSLLPPRPLRLDSPLHF
TGTGCCAGCAGTCTGCTCCCCCCGAGACCCCTAAGGCTGGATTCACCCCTCCACTTT
>TRBJ2-1|many|TRBD2|TRBV2
CATSGGQGNEQFF
TGTGCCACGTCGGGAGGGCAGGGAAATGAGCAGTTCTTC
>TRBJ2-1|many|.|TRBV6-5
CASSKPAQSMRNEQFF
TGTGCCAGCAGTAAACCTGCGCAAAGCATGAGGAATGAGCAGTTCTTC
>TRBJ1-5|many|.|TRBV11-2
CASSLERAYSNQPQHF
TGTGCCAGCAGCTTAGAAAGGGCATATAGCAATCAGCCCCAGCATTTT
>TRBJ2-3|many|.|TRBV20-1
CSASGAMAVGTDTQYF
TGCAGTGCGTCTGGTGCCATGGCTGTGGGCACAGATACGCAGTATTTT
>TRBJ2-3|many|TRBD1|TRBV5-6
CASSWGQGTDTQYF
TGTGCCAGCAGCTGGGGACAGGGCACAGATACGCAGTATTTT
>TRBJ1-2|many|.|TRBV20-1
CSAPTLRLDYGYTF
TGCAGTGCGCCGACATTGCGTCTAGACTATGGCTACACCTTC
>TRBJ2-7|.|.|TRBV14
CASSPSPRYEQYF
TGTGCCAGCAGCCCAAGCCCCAGATACGAGCAGTACTTC
>TRBJ1-6|many|.|TRBV3-1
CASSQEQETSPLHF
TGTGCCAGCAGCCAAGAGCAAGAGACGTCACCCCTCCACTTT
>TRBJ1-4|few|.|TRBV19
CASSSPTAATNEKLFF
TGTGCCAGTAGTAGCCCGACAGCAGCAACTAATGAAAAACTGTTTTTT
>TRBJ2-5|.|.|TRBV2
CATSSAQETQYF
TGTGCCACCTCTAGCGCGCAAGAGACCCAGTACTTC
>TRBJ2-3|many|.|TRBV4-1
CASSPEESGGDTQYF
TGCGCCAGCAGTCCTGAGGAGTCCGGTGGAGATACGCAGTATTTT
>TRBJ2-4|.|TRBD2|TRBV7-2
CASSGMVAGLAKNTQYF
TGTGCCAGCAGCGGAATGGTAGCGGGTCTAGCCAAAAACACTCAGTACTTC
>TRBJ1-3|many|.|TRBV4-3
CASSLTVSGNTIYF
TGCGCCAGCAGCCTAACAGTCTCTGGAAACACCATATATTTT
>TRBJ2-7|many|TRBD1|TRBV6-1
CASRNDRGGISYEQYF
TGTGCCAGCAGGAACGACAGGGGGGGGATCTCCTACGAGCAGTACTTC
>TRBJ1-4|.|TRBD1|TRBV28
CASSAPGGEKLFF
TGTGCCAGCAGCGCCCCAGGGGGGGAAAAACTGTTTTTT
>TRBJ1-5|.|TRBD1|TRBV20-1
CSVKQGASNQPQHF
TGCAGTGTCAAACAGGGGGCTAGCAATCAGCCCCAGCATTTT
>TRBJ1-2|many|.|TRBV9
CASSVVPSFGQFNYGYTF
TGTGCCAGCAGCGTAGTGCCATCCTTTGGACAGTTTAATTATGGCTACACCTTC
>TRBJ1-2|many|.|TRBV7-9
CASSLPLTDSRYGYTF
TGTGCCAGCAGCTTACCACTGACAGACAGTCGCTATGGCTACACCTTC
>TRBJ2-2|many|.|TRBV4-3
CASPQVRGTGELFF
TGCGCCAGCCCCCAAGTTAGGGGCACCGGGGAGCTGTTTTTT
>TRBJ2-7|many|.|TRBV7-2
CASSWRSTHEQYF
TGTGCCAGCAGCTGGAGGAGTACCCACGAGCAGTACTTC
>TRBJ2-1|many|TRBD2|TRBV4-1
CASSQVSSSGRSPGNEQFF
TGCGCCAGCAGCCAAGTTAGTAGTAGCGGGAGGTCGCCAGGGAATGAGCAGTTCTTC
>TRBJ2-3|.|.|TRBV28
CASSSLRDIDTDTQYF
TGTGCCAGCAGTTCTCTCCGGGACATAGACACAGATACGCAGTATTTT
>TRBJ2-5|many|TRBD1|TRBV7-6
CASSPGTGQETQYF
TGTGCCAGCAGCCCCGGGACAGGGCAAGAGACCCAGTACTTC
>TRBJ1-6|many|.|TRBV6-1
CASSGTFNQGSPLHF
TGTGCCAGCAGCGGGACTTTTAACCAGGGTTCACCCCTCCACTTT
>TRBJ1-2|many|.|TRBV6-5
CASSYSRLSGYTF
TGTGCCAGCAGTTACTCGAGGCTAAGTGGCTACACCTTC
>TRBJ1-5|many|.|TRBV20-1
CSASGRTGNQPQHF
TGCAGTGCTAGTGGCAGGACGGGCAATCAGCCCCAGCATTTT
>TRBJ2-7|many|.|TRBV27
CASSFGSEQYF
TGTGCCAGCAGTTTTGGATCCGAGCAGTACTTC
>TRBJ2-1|.|TRBD2|TRBV19
CASSYRGLGTSGRRGNEQFF
TGTGCCAGTAGTTACAGGGGGTTAGGGACTAGCGGGAGACGGGGCAATGAGCAGTTCTTC
>TRBJ2-3|many|TRBD2|TRBV5-1
CASSWTSFSDTQYF
TGCGCCAGCAGCTGGACTAGCTTCTCAGATACGCAGTATTTT
>TRBJ2-5|.|TRBD2|TRBV28
CASSRSGRTEETQYF
TGTGCCAGCAGCCGAAGCGGGAGGACGGAGGAGACCCAGTACTTC
>TRBJ2-7|many|.|TRBV11-3
CASSPQKPRDWASYEQYF
TGTGCCAGCAGCCCCCAGAAGCCCCGGGACTGGGCTTCCTACGAGCAGTACTTC
>TRBJ2-7|many|.|TRBV25-1
CASQTDGSYEQYF
TGTGCCAGCCAGACGGACGGATCCTACGAGCAGTACTTC
>TRBJ2-7|many|.|TRBV7-9
CASSSSGQTSYEQYF
TGTGCCAGCAGCTCAAGTGGACAGACCTCCTACGAGCAGTACTTC
>TRBJ1-1|.|TRBD1|TRBV20-1
CSAFPRDRALNTEAFF
TGCAGTGCTTTCCCCCGGGACAGGGCCCTGAACACTGAAGCTTTCTTT
>TRBJ2-2|many|TRBD2|TRBV4-3
CASSQRAGGPIGELFF
TGCGCCAGCAGCCAGAGAGCGGGAGGGCCAATCGGGGAGCTGTTTTTT
>TRBJ2-7|many|.|TRBV6-1
CATRRTAIYEQYF
TGTGCCACCCGCCGGACAGCGATTTACGAGCAGTACTTC
>TRBJ1-5|.|.|TRBV12-3/TRBV12-4
CASSPQGISNQPQHF
TGTGCCAGCAGTCCTCAGGGGATTAGCAATCAGCCCCAGCATTTT
>TRBJ2-1|many|TRBD2|TRBV20-1
CSIPGTTISYNEQFF
TGCAGTATTCCCGGGACTACCATCTCCTACAATGAGCAGTTCTTC
>TRBJ2-7|few|.|TRBV28
CASSSPSGSREQYF
TGTGCCAGCAGTTCCCCCTCCGGCTCCCGGGAGCAGTACTTC